A selection of T cell receptor beta chains follows, all from one sample in a study of regulatory T cells in long-lasting Graves disease. TCRdb redid the calling of the multiplex PCR reads with MiXCR, one entry per CDR3 protein. In the table there are a few hundred thousand distinct CDR3 sequences, about a sixth of which are singletons. The sample was peripheral blood mononuclear cells (PBMCs), taken at new diagnosis, from a patient treated with antithyroid drugs. The receptor set was obtained from a female donor with Graves disease. CDR3s leave out the opening cysteine and the closing phenylalanine or tryptophan. The order of the fields is J gene, V gene, CDR3 protein.

j_gene: TRBJ2-1
v_gene: TRBV4-1
CDR3aa: ASSPFGAERGDNEQF

j_gene: TRBJ2-7
v_gene: TRBV20-1
CDR3aa: SAREAGGLGDEQY

j_gene: TRBJ2-1
v_gene: TRBV7-9
CDR3aa: ASSLGGVNEQF

j_gene: TRBJ2-1
v_gene: TRBV20-1
CDR3aa: SARISGARYDEQF

j_gene: TRBJ2-7
v_gene: TRBV28
CDR3aa: ASSPPLGAHEQY

j_gene: TRBJ2-2
v_gene: TRBV19
CDR3aa: ASSPRTGSRGWNTGELF

j_gene: TRBJ1-5
v_gene: TRBV6-2/TRBV6-3
CDR3aa: ASSFRIDGPNQPQH

j_gene: TRBJ2-1
v_gene: TRBV11-3
CDR3aa: ASSRGLARESAYNEQF

j_gene: TRBJ2-7
v_gene: TRBV20-1
CDR3aa: SARDAASVAYEQY

j_gene: TRBJ1-2
v_gene: TRBV12-3/TRBV12-4
CDR3aa: ASSSTGPSYGYT

j_gene: TRBJ2-1
v_gene: TRBV11-2
CDR3aa: ASSPSGKSSYNEQF

j_gene: TRBJ2-7
v_gene: TRBV6-1
CDR3aa: ASRWTEFYEQY

j_gene: TRBJ1-5
v_gene: TRBV19
CDR3aa: ASSIRGHNQPQH

j_gene: TRBJ1-2
v_gene: TRBV2
CDR3aa: ASTRRAPEGYT

j_gene: TRBJ2-5
v_gene: TRBV7-2
CDR3aa: ASSLVSVAVSGAQY

j_gene: TRBJ2-7
v_gene: TRBV3-1
CDR3aa: ASSQSGGGSYEQY

j_gene: TRBJ2-1
v_gene: TRBV12-3/TRBV12-4
CDR3aa: ASSVEGTSGRASDEQF

j_gene: TRBJ1-4
v_gene: TRBV5-1
CDR3aa: ASRPVGGGEKLF

j_gene: TRBJ2-7
v_gene: TRBV28
CDR3aa: ASSLTGEAYEQY

j_gene: TRBJ2-1
v_gene: TRBV3-1
CDR3aa: ASSRNWGGIEQF

j_gene: TRBJ2-2
v_gene: TRBV7-2
CDR3aa: ASSLAVTGAGELF